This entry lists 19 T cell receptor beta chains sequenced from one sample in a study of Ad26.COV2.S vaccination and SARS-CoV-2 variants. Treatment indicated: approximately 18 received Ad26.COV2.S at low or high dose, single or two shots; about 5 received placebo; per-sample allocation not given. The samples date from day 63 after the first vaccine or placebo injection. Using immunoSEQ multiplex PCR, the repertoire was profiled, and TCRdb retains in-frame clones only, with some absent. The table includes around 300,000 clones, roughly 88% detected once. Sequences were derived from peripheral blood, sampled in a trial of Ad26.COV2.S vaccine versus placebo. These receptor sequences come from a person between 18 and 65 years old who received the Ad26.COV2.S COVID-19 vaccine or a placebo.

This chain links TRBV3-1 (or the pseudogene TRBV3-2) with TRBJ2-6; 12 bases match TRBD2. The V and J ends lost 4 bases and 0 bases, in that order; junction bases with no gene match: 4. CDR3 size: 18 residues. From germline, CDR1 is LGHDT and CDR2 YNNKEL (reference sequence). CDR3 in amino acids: CASSRRTSGDSGANVLTF. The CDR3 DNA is TGTGCCAGCAGCCGAAGGACTAGCGGGGACTCTGGGGCCAACGTCCTGACTTTC.

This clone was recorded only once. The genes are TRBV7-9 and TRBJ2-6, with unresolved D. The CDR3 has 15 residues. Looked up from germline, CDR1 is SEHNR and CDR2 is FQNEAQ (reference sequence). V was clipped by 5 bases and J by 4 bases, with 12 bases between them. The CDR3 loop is CASSAEHTGANVLTF. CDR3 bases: TGTGCCAGCAGCGCAGAACACACGGGGGCCAACGTCCTGACTTTC.

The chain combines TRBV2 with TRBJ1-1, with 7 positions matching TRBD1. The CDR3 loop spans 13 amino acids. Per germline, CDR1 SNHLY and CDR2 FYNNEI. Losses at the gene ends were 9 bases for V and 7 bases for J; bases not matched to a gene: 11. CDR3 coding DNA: TGTGCCAGTGACAGGGACGATGGATATGAAGCTTTCTTT. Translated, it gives CASDRDDGYEAFF. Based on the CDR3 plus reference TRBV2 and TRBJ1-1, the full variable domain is EPEVTQTPSHQVTQMGQEVILRCVPISNHLYFYWYRQILGQKVEFLVSFYNNEISEKSEIFDDQFSVERPDGSNFTLKIRSTKLEDSAMYFCASDRDDGYEAFFGQGTRLTVV.

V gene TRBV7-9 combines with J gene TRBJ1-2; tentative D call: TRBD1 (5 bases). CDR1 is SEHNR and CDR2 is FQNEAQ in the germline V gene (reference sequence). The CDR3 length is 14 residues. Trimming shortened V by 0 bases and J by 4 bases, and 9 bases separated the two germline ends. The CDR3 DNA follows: TGTGCCAGCAGCTTAGCAATCAGGGTCTATGGCTACACCTTC. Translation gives CASSLAIRVYGYTF. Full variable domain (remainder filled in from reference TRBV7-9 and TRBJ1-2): DTGVSQNPRHKITKRGQNVTFRCDPISEHNRLYWYRQTLGQGPEFLTYFQNEAQLEKSRLLSDRFSAERPKGSFSTLEIQRTEQGDSAMYLCASSLAIRVYGYTFGSGTRLTVV.

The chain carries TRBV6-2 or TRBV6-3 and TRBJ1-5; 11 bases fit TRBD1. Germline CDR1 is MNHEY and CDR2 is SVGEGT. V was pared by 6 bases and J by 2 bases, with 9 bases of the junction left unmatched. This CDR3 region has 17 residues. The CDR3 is CASSSSRGQGGNQPQHF. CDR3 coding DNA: TGTGCCAGCAGCTCCTCCCGGGGACAGGGGGGCAATCAGCCCCAGCATTTT.

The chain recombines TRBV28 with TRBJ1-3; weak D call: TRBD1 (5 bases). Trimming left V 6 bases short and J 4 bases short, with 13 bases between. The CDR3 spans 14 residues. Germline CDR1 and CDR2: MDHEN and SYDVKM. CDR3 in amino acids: CASREGYDGNTIYF. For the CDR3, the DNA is TGTGCCAGCAGGGAGGGGTATGACGGAAACACCATATATTTT.

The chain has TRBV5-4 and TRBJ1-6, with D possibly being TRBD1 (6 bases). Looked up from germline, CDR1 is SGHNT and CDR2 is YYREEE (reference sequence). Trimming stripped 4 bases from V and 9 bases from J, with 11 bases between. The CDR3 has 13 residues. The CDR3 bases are TGTGCCAGCAGCCGGGACATGGGTTCACCCCTCCACTTT. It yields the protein CASSRDMGSPLHF.

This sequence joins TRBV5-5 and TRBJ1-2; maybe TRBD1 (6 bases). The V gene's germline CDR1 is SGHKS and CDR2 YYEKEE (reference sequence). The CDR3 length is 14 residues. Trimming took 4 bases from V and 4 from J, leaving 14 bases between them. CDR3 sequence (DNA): TGTGCCAGCAGCAGTTACAGGGATAGCTATGGCTACACCTTC. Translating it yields CASSSYRDSYGYTF.

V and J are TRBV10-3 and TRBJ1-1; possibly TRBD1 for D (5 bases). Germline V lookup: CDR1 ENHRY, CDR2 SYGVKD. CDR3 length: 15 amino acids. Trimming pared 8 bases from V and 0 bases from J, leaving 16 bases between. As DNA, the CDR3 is TGTGCCATCGAAGGCCGGGGACCGATGAACACTGAAGCTTTCTTT. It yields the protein CAIEGRGPMNTEAFF.

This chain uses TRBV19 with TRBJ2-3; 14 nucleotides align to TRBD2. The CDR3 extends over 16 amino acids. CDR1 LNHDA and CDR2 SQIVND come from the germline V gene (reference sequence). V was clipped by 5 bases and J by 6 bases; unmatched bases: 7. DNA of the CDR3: TGTGCCAGTAGTCCGCGGACTAGCGGGGGGCCCGATACGCAGTATTTT. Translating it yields CASSPRTSGGPDTQYF.

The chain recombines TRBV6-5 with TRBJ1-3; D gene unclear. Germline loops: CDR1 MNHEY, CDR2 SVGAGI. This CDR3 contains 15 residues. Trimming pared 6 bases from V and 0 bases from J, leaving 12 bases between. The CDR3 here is CASREGGFSGNTIYF. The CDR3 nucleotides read TGTGCCAGCAGGGAGGGAGGTTTCTCTGGAAACACCATATATTTT.

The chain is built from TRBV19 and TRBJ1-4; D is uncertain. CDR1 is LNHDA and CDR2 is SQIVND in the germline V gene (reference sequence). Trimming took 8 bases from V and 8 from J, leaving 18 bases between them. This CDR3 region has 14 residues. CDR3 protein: CASSGGVYREKLFF. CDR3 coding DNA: TGTGCCAGTTCCGGTGGGGTGTATCGGGAAAAACTGTTTTTT. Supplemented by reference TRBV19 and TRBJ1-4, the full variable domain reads DGGITQSPKYLFRKEGQNVTLSCEQNLNHDAMYWYRQDPGQGLRLIYYSQIVNDFQKGDIAEGYSVSREKKESFPLTVTSAQKNPTAFYLCASSGGVYREKLFFGSGTQLSVL.

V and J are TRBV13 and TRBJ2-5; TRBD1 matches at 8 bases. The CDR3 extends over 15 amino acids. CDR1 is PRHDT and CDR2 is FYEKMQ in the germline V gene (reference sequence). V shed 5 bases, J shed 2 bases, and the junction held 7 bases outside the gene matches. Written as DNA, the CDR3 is TGTGCCAGCAGCGTTACTTGGACAGGGCAAGAGACCCAGTACTTC. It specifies CASSVTWTGQETQYF. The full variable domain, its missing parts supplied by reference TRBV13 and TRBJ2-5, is AAGVIQSPRHLIKEKRETATLKCYPIPRHDTVYWYQQGPGQDPQFLISFYEKMQSDKGSIPDRFSAQQFSDYHSELNMSSLELGDSALYFCASSVTWTGQETQYFGPGTRLLVL.

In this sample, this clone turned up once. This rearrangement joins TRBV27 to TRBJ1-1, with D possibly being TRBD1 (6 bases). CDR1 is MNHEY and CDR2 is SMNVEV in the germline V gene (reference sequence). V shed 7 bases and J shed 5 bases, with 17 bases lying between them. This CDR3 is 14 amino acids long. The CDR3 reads CASTPRGWGTEAFF. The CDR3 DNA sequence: TGTGCCAGCACGCCGAGGGGGTGGGGGACTGAAGCTTTCTTT.

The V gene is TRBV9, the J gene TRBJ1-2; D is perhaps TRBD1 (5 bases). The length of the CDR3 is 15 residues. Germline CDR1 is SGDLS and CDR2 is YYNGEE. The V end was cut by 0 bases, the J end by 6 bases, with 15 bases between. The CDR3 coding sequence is TGTGCCAGCAGCGTAGATCAGGGTATAAGGGATGGCTACACCTTC. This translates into CASSVDQGIRDGYTF.

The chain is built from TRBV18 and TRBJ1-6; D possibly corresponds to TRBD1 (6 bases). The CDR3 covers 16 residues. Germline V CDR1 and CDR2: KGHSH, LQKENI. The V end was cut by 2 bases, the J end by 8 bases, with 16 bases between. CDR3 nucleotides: TGTGCCAGCTCACCAATCAGGGGAGTCCAAGATTCACCCCTCCACTTT. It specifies CASSPIRGVQDSPLHF.

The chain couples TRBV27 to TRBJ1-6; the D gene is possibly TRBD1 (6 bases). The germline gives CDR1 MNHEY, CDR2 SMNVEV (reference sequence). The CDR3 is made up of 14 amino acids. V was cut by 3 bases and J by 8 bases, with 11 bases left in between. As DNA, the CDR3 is TGTGCCAGCAGTTTCTCGACAGGATATTCACCCCTCCACTTT. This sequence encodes CASSFSTGYSPLHF.

CDR3 in DNA: TGCGCCAGCAGCCAACGACGAGAGGGGGCCAACGTCCTGACTTTC. Its translation: CASSQRREGANVLTF. This sequence joins TRBV4-3 and TRBJ2-6; D gene ambiguous. V was cut by 2 bases and J by 4 bases, with 9 bases left in between. Germline lookup yields CDR1 LGHNA and CDR2 YSLEER. The CDR3 covers 15 residues.

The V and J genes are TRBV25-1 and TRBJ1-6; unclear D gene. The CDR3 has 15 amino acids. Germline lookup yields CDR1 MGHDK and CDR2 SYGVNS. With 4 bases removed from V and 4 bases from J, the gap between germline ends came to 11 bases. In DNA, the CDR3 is TGTGCCAGCAGTGGAGACGGCAGTTATAATTCACCCCTCCACTTT. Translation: CASSGDGSYNSPLHF.